Sequencing of this T cell receptor beta chain was carried out in a study of T cells in Graves' hyperthyroidism and ophthalmopathy. Ten or more counts support this clonotype. The TCR beta CDR3 regions underwent amplification using RNA transcripts as the source. The HTBI primer set served for first-round RT-PCR of the TCR CDR3. Each CDR3 protein gets one entry after TCRdb re-called the multiplex PCR reads with MiXCR. The sample has approximately 400,000 distinct CDR3 sequences; 13% are singletons. Deletions cut 6 bases from V and 1 base from J, with 18 bases between. In germline, CDR1 is MDHEN, CDR2 SYDVKM. The CDR3 is made up of 16 amino acids.

Sequenced material: blood. The chain has TRBV28 and TRBJ2-5; D may be TRBD1 (6 bases). This TCR was recovered from a man aged 25 to 45 with Graves' hyperthyroidism that later progressed to Graves' ophthalmopathy. CDR3 sequence: CASSLTRTDLQETQYF. The CDR3 region has the DNA TGTGCCAGCAGCTTAACCCGGACAGACCTCCAAGAGACCCAGTACTTC.